The sequence of this T cell receptor beta chain was determined in a study of control samples from healthy donors and cancer patients. Assay used: immunoSEQ multiplex PCR; TCRdb lists only in-frame clones, some missing. The table includes around 20,000 clones, around 84% detected once. V trimming: 4 bases; J trimming: 0 bases; junction bases outside the gene matches: 9. Germline CDR1 SGDLS, CDR2 YYNGEE. CDR3 length equals 17 residues. The sequenced sample consisted of PBMCs. The receptor comes from an older man with head and neck cancer. This chain connects TRBV9 to TRBJ2-1; 8 bases are shared with TRBD2. The CDR3, as DNA: TGTGCCAGCAGCCCGTTGGCGGGGGGTCCCTCCTACAATGAGCAGTTCTTC. It is translated as CASSPLAGGPSYNEQFF.